The 26 T cell receptor beta chains below were found in one sample sequenced in a study of blood T cell repertoires in COVID-19. Sequenced by immunoSEQ multiplex PCR; TCRdb stores in-frame clones only, minus some. The sample records 150,000 to 180,000 clones, 83% being singletons. Sequencing used peripheral blood. The source is a woman aged 60-70 years with COVID-19, enrolled during active disease.

The CDR3 is CASVTGGTDNNYGYTF. CDR3 DNA: TGTGCTAGCGTTACGGGGGGGACAGATAATAACTATGGCTACACCTTC. V and J are TRBV28 and TRBJ1-2, with 7 bases that match TRBD1. The germline V gene encodes CDR1 MDHEN and CDR2 SYDVKM. The CDR3 is made up of 16 amino acids.

The chain carries TRBV21-1 and TRBJ1-5; the table's TRBD1 call for D was not verified on the DNA. TRBV21-1 is designated a pseudogene. The CDR3 consists of 14 residues. CDR3 amino acids: CASSKTGRTQPQHF. CDR3 bases: TGTGCCAGCAGCAAGACAGGGAGGACTCAGCCCCAGCATTTT.

The chain has TRBV6-5 and TRBJ1-5; TRBD1 is a possible D gene (6 bases). Per the germline V gene, CDR1 is MNHEY and CDR2 is SVGAGI. The ends were cut back, 2 bases at V and 7 bases at J, with 15 bases in the middle. The length of the CDR3 is 15 residues. The CDR3 loop reads CASSYDRSGGQPQHF. CDR3 nucleotides: TGTGCCAGCAGTTACGACAGGTCGGGGGGCCAGCCCCAGCATTTT.

The CDR3 here is CASSLGVRQGGTEAFF. CDR3 sequence (DNA): TGCGCCAGCAGCTTGGGGGTCCGACAGGGCGGCACTGAAGCTTTCTTT. The V call is TRBV5-1, the J call TRBJ1-1; 7 bases map to TRBD1. The germline V gene has CDR1 SGHRS and CDR2 YFSETQ. The J segment lost 4 bases and the V segment lost 0 bases, leaving 9 bases of the junction unmatched. The CDR3 is made up of 16 amino acids.

About this clone itself: One end of the junction fails to match germline, which may point to a read error. The rearrangement joins TRBV19 to TRBJ1-5; the match to TRBD1 covers 8 bases. The CDR3 has 15 residues. CDR1 and CDR2 (germline): LNHDA, SQIVND (reference sequence). CDR3 DNA: TGTGCCAGTAGTATGGTGGCAGGGGGCAACCAGCCCCAGCATTTT. Translated, it gives CASSMVAGGNQPQHF.

The chain has TRBV18 and TRBJ1-4; maybe TRBD1 (6 bases). Germline V CDR1 and CDR2: KGHSH, LQKENI. Deletions cut 6 bases from V and 7 bases from J, with 18 bases between. This CDR3 comprises 15 residues. CDR3 amino acids: CASSPGWQGTEKLFF. The CDR3 DNA reads TGTGCCAGCTCCCCCGGTTGGCAGGGGACTGAAAAACTGTTTTTT.

V gene TRBV6-6 combines with J gene TRBJ1-5, with 10 bases identical to TRBD1. CDR1 is MNHNY and CDR2 is SVGAGI in the germline V gene (reference sequence). V trimming: 7 bases; J trimming: 1 base; junction bases outside the gene matches: 4. The CDR3 has 15 residues. Here the CDR3 reads CASTTGGRSNQPQHF. The CDR3 DNA reads as TGTGCCAGCACGACAGGGGGCCGGAGCAATCAGCCCCAGCATTTT.

This clone has more than one count but fewer than ten. The V call is TRBV30, the J call TRBJ1-1; D unresolved. This CDR3 contains 14 residues. Per germline, CDR1 GTSNPN and CDR2 SVGIG (reference sequence). With 1 base removed from V and 4 bases from J, the gap between germline ends came to 13 bases. The CDR3 DNA follows: TGTGCCTGGAGTGGACGGGGTACGGGCACTGAAGCTTTCTTT. Translation: CAWSGRGTGTEAFF.

This clone has a single count. This chain connects TRBV6-6 to TRBJ1-3; no reliable D call. Germline CDR1 reads MNHNY; CDR2 reads SVGAGI (reference sequence). The CDR3 is 14 amino acids. Deletions cut 2 bases from V and 4 bases from J, with 9 bases between. The CDR3 DNA sequence: TGTGCCAGCAGTTACGAAGCAGGAGGAAACACCATATATTTT. It specifies CASSYEAGGNTIYF.

V is TRBV18 and J is TRBJ2-1, with 7 bases that match TRBD2. Germline V gene sequence: CDR1 KGHSH, CDR2 LQKENI. This CDR3 region has 14 residues. Unmatched junction bases numbered 5, after V lost 6 bases and J lost 3 bases. CDR3 sequence reads: CASSPGGHYNEQFF. In DNA form, the CDR3 reads TGTGCCAGCTCGCCGGGAGGCCACTACAATGAGCAGTTCTTC.

This chain joins TRBV20-1 and TRBJ1-1; possibly TRBD1 for D (5 bases). V was shortened by 6 bases and J by 5 bases, with 10 bases between the two germline ends. Germline CDR1 and CDR2: DFQATT and SNEGSKA (reference sequence). This CDR3 has 11 amino acids. The CDR3 region has the DNA TGCAGTGCAATCGACAGAACTGAAGCTTTCTTT. Its protein is CSAIDRTEAFF.

The J gene is TRBJ2-5, the V gene TRBV6-2 or TRBV6-3; D is undetermined. V lost 1 base to trimming and J lost 2 bases, with 5 bases between them. CDR3 size: 13 residues. The germline V gene has CDR1 MNHEY and CDR2 SVGEGT. The CDR3 region has the DNA TGTGCCAGCAGTTACTGGCAGCAAGAGACCCAGTACTTC. It translates to CASSYWQQETQYF.

The sample holds a few counts of this clone. The chain is built from TRBV7-9 and TRBJ1-5; the D is unclear. Per germline, CDR1 SEHNR and CDR2 FQNEAQ (reference sequence). The ends were cut back, 1 base at V and 2 bases at J, with 9 bases in the middle. The CDR3 is 15 residues long. CDR3 loop: CASSLGAPGNQPQHF. The CDR3 nucleotides are TGTGCCAGCAGCTTAGGGGCCCCGGGCAATCAGCCCCAGCATTTT. The entire variable domain, with the rest obtained from reference TRBV7-9 and TRBJ1-5, is as follows: DTGVSQNPRHKITKRGQNVTFRCDPISEHNRLYWYRQTLGQGPEFLTYFQNEAQLEKSRLLSDRFSAERPKGSFSTLEIQRTEQGDSAMYLCASSLGAPGNQPQHFGDGTRLSIL.

This chain uses TRBV5-4 with TRBJ1-4; TRBD1 matches 8 bases. With 4 bases clipped from V and 6 bases from J, the junction kept 8 bases outside the gene matches. The germline V gene has CDR1 SGHNT and CDR2 YYREEE (reference sequence). CDR3 length: 15 residues. CDR3 residues: CASSQEQDRDEKLFF. CDR3 DNA sequence: TGTGCCAGCAGCCAGGAGCAGGACAGGGATGAAAAACTGTTTTTT.

The table lists this clone with a few counts. The chain links TRBV15 to TRBJ2-5; D may be TRBD2 (5 bases). Trimming left V 5 bases short and J 4 bases short, with 11 bases between. The CDR3 extends over 13 amino acids. Germline CDR1 reads LNHNV; CDR2 reads YYDKDF (reference sequence). The CDR3 sequence is CATSRPRGETQYF. CDR3 DNA: TGTGCCACCAGCCGCCCTCGGGGAGAGACCCAGTACTTC.

The chain recombines TRBV28 with TRBJ1-5; D is possibly TRBD1 (6 bases). The length of the CDR3 is 15 residues. Looked up from germline, CDR1 is MDHEN and CDR2 is SYDVKM. V gave up 6 bases and J gave up 3 bases, with 15 bases separating them. CDR3 protein: CASSPPTGTNQPQHF. CDR3 DNA: TGTGCCAGCAGCCCTCCAACAGGGACCAATCAGCCCCAGCATTTT.

This clone was counted between two and nine times. This chain links TRBV7-8 with TRBJ2-6; a possible D gene is TRBD2 (5 bases). The V end lost 5 bases, the J end lost 0 bases, and 8 bases lay between the germline ends. CDR1 is SGHVS and CDR2 is FQNEAQ in the germline V gene. The CDR3 has 15 amino acids. CDR3 nucleotides: TGTGCCAGCAGCCGCACTAGCTCTGGGGCCAACGTCCTGACTTTC. Protein product: CASSRTSSGANVLTF.

The chain combines TRBV10-3 with TRBJ1-1, with 7 bases lining up with TRBD1. Trimming at V came to 2 bases and at J to 1 base, leaving 4 bases not matched to a gene. Germline V gene lookup returns CDR1 ENHRY and CDR2 SYGVKD. The CDR3 has 15 residues. The CDR3 is CAISEGAGGNTEAFF. DNA for the CDR3: TGTGCCATCAGTGAGGGGGCAGGGGGGAACACTGAAGCTTTCTTT.

As DNA, the CDR3 is TGCGCCAGCAGCCAACCAGGGTTCACTGAAGCTTTCTTT. Residues: CASSQPGFTEAFF. This sequence joins TRBV4-1 and TRBJ1-1, with D tentatively TRBD1 (5 bases). The CDR3 covers 13 residues. With 2 bases removed from V and 4 bases from J, the gap between germline ends came to 8 bases. Germline CDR1 MGHRA, CDR2 YSYEKL.

The rearrangement links TRBV27 to TRBJ2-5, with TRBD2 matching over 13 bases. Germline V gene lookup returns CDR1 MNHEY and CDR2 SMNVEV (reference sequence). V trimming: 5 bases; J trimming: 5 bases; junction bases outside the gene matches: 5. There are 15 residues in the CDR3. CDR3 in amino acids: CASSALAGGAETQYF. Here the CDR3 DNA reads TGTGCCAGCAGTGCACTAGCGGGGGGGGCGGAGACCCAGTACTTC.

This clone was observed once. The chain uses TRBV6-1 and TRBJ1-2, with 10 positions matching TRBD1. From germline, CDR1 is MNHNS and CDR2 SASEGT. J lost 7 bases, V lost 3 bases, and 2 bases had no gene match. The CDR3 is made up of 13 amino acids. CDR3 residues: CASSDGTGVGYTF. The CDR3 DNA reads TGTGCCAGCAGTGACGGGACAGGGGTTGGCTACACCTTC.

The gene calls are TRBV19 and TRBJ2-7; 9 bases agree with TRBD1. CDR1 is LNHDA, CDR2 SQIVND, per germline (reference sequence). After removal of 5 bases from V and 6 bases from J, the junction contained 14 bases not matched to a gene. The CDR3 spans 16 residues. CDR3 DNA: TGTGCCAGTAGTGGGTTTACCGGGACAGGGTCCCCCGAGCAGTACTTC. Encoded protein: CASSGFTGTGSPEQYF. Full variable domain (outside the CDR3, taken from reference TRBV19 and TRBJ2-7): DGGITQSPKYLFRKEGQNVTLSCEQNLNHDAMYWYRQDPGQGLRLIYYSQIVNDFQKGDIAEGYSVSREKKESFPLTVTSAQKNPTAFYLCASSGFTGTGSPEQYFGPGTRLTVT.

The chain joins TRBV7-8 to TRBJ2-7; 8 positions agree with TRBD1. CDR3 length: 14 residues. The germline CDR1 and CDR2 sequences are SGHVS and FQNEAQ. J was trimmed by 6 bases and V by 3 bases; bases with no gene match: 7. Here the CDR3 reads CASSFGQGAREQYF. The CDR3 DNA follows: TGTGCCAGCAGCTTTGGACAGGGAGCCCGCGAGCAGTACTTC.

The gene calls are TRBV29-1 and TRBJ1-2; D uncertain. The V end was cut by 1 base, the J end by 3 bases, with 3 bases between. Germline CDR1 SQVTM, CDR2 ANQGSEA. There are 11 residues in the CDR3. The CDR3 sequence: CSVEGHYGYTF. For the CDR3, the DNA is TGCAGCGTTGAAGGGCACTATGGCTACACCTTC. Complete variable domain (other parts from reference TRBV29-1 and TRBJ1-2): SAVISQKPSRDICQRGTSLTIQCQVDSQVTMMFWYRQQPGQSLTLIATANQGSEATYESGFVIDKFPISRPNLTFSTLTVSNMSPEDSSIYLCSVEGHYGYTFGSGTRLTVV.

The genes are TRBV7-6 and TRBJ1-3, with a tentative D call TRBD1 (6 bases). V was clipped by 5 bases and J by 4 bases, with 15 bases between them. CDR1 is SGHVS and CDR2 is FNYEAQ in the germline V gene. The CDR3 runs 15 residues. The CDR3 DNA follows: TGTGCCAGCAGCCCACAGGGTCCCTCGGGAAACACCATATATTTT. Translating it yields CASSPQGPSGNTIYF.

The V call is TRBV15, the J call TRBJ1-1; possibly TRBD1 for D (6 bases). The CDR3 covers 12 residues. Between the trimmed V and J ends, which lost 7 bases and 4 bases, there was a span of 10 bases. CDR1 LNHNV and CDR2 YYDKDF come from the germline V gene (reference sequence). CDR3 region: CATNQGITEAFF. CDR3 DNA sequence: TGTGCCACCAACCAGGGGATCACTGAAGCTTTCTTT.